The source of this T cell receptor beta chain is a study of response to subunit inactivated influenza vaccine. Study-level findings and limits: It was the authors' suggestion that each seasonal influenza vaccination recruits few new T cells.

The CDR3 covers 16 residues. Germline values: CDR1 SNHLY, CDR2 FYNNEI. The V end lost 6 bases, the J end lost 0 bases, and 16 bases lay between the germline ends. TCRdb independently ran MiXCR on the RT-PCR reads; one entry per CDR3 protein. Of hundreds of thousands of distinct CDR3 sequences listed, 11% to 15% are singletons. This clonotype was picked up a small number of times. As yet, its antigen is unknown. The source is a man aged 50-59 years who received an inactivated influenza vaccine. V is TRBV2 and J is TRBJ2-3; D gene ambiguous. Source: PBMCs from blood, taken 14 days before vaccination. The CDR3 DNA follows: TGTGCCAGCAGCGGCAGTTGGGCTCAAAGCACAGATACGCAGTATTTT. Its protein product is CASSGSWAQSTDTQYF.